The rows below give T cell receptor beta chains drawn from one sample of a study of blood T cell repertoires in COVID-19. Clones were sequenced by immunoSEQ multiplex PCR, and TCRdb holds only the in-frame ones, with some missing. The sample has about 200,000 clones; around nine tenths are singletons. The sample was peripheral blood. The receptors originated from a man aged 35-49 years with acute or convalescent COVID-19. CDR3s include the opening cysteine and the closing phenylalanine or tryptophan. D genes are given only for firm matches. A clone size is listed for some rows: how often the clone was seen (once, few, many), or a class if it is expanded.

D | J | length | V | size | CDR3 | DNA
- | TRBJ1-5 | 15 | TRBV2 | - | CASSYGYVSNQPQHF | TGTGCCAGCAGTTACGGGTATGTGAGCAATCAGCCCCAGCATTTT
TRBD2 | TRBJ2-2 | 16 | TRBV7-9 | - | CASSLREGKNTGELFF | TGTGCCAGCAGCCTAAGGGAGGGGAAGAACACCGGGGAGCTGTTTTTT
TRBD1 | TRBJ1-4 | 17 | TRBV18 | once | CASSPSTGDATNEKLFF | TGTGCCAGCTCACCGTCCACAGGGGACGCAACTAATGAAAAACTGTTTTTT
- | TRBJ2-7 | 13 | TRBV4-2 | - | CASSQGLADEQYF | TGTGCCAGCAGCCAAGGTCTAGCCGACGAGCAGTACTTC
- | TRBJ2-7 | 14 | TRBV19 | - | CASKDVGLRNEQYF | TGTGCCAGTAAAGACGTGGGTTTGAGGAACGAGCAGTACTTC
- | TRBJ2-5 | 14 | TRBV11-2 | - | CASSLTQRQETQYF | TGTGCCAGCAGCTTAACTCAGCGGCAAGAGACCCAGTACTTC
- | TRBJ2-1 | 16 | TRBV19 | - | CASSIADTGGGNEQFF | TGTGCCAGTAGTATAGCAGATACAGGGGGAGGGAATGAGCAGTTCTTC
- | TRBJ1-2 | 15 | TRBV4-1 | - | CASSQDRPGGYGYTF | TGCGCCAGCAGCCAAGACCGACCGGGGGGGTATGGCTACACCTTC
TRBD2 | TRBJ2-1 | 17 | TRBV5-1 | - | CASSLTSGGAFGYEQFF | TGCGCCAGCAGCTTAACTAGCGGGGGGGCCTTTGGCTATGAGCAGTTCTTC
- | TRBJ2-7 | 15 | TRBV29-1 | - | CSVERRDIGQYEQYF | TGCAGCGTTGAGCGAAGGGACATCGGACAATACGAGCAGTACTTC